A single T cell receptor (beta chain) is shown here with its context. Its recognized antigen is unknown. No base quality information exists; no much larger clone differs at one position. The cohort consisted of 666 healthy bone marrow donors. All cohort members were sampled while nominally healthy, although unrecorded immune exposures were likely present. The donor was CMV seronegative and was included in the group of a few hundred seronegative cohort members. A peripheral blood sample was provided by each donor, and peripheral blood mononuclear cells were used for TCR beta sequencing. Genomic DNA extraction from the blood cell samples was performed with the Qiagen DNeasy Blood Extraction Kit. There are 15 amino acids in the CDR3, from cysteine to phenylalanine inclusive. The read is trimmed to its CDR3 DNA, 45 bases read in frame from base 1. The germline V gene supplies CDR1 MGHRA and CDR2 YSYEKL. V is reduced by 0 bases and J by 0 bases, leaving a spacing of 8 bases between them.

The data stem from a study of cytomegalovirus exposure and HLA in healthy donors (dated by TCRdb to about 2017). Looking at the study overall: An earlier analysis of several hundred of the donors reported more than 250 Gb of sequence data and 100 million to 140 million unique TCR beta sequences from 150 million to 200 million T cells. An early release that covered several hundred HLA-typed donors contained around 330 gigabases of sequencing data and some 87 million unique TCR sequences. Of the 300 to 400 genotyped donors, around 81% fell in the genetic ancestry cluster associated with self-reported Caucasian donors. The study aimed to test whether cataloging public T cell receptors could reveal signatures of past pathogen exposure. Using immunosequencing, the study profiled T cell repertoires from around 680 subjects and related those repertoires to cytomegalovirus serostatus. Along with the approximately 600-subject first cohort, a separate validation cohort of some 130 different subjects was used. High-throughput TCR immunosequencing, statistical association of individual TCRs with disease status, and machine learning were combined to predict cytomegalovirus infection status. In a later analysis, previously published TCR beta repertoires from hundreds of donors were re-analyzed and high-resolution HLA genotyping was added so that TCR occurrence patterns could be studied. Rather than using new phenotypic data, the later analysis identified candidate immune exposures from TCR beta sequences and from how often those sequences occurred across donors. To decide whether each TCR beta V gene segment behaved as functional or pseudogenic, an earlier analysis of fewer than 750 of the donors relied on high-throughput TCR beta sequencing. Alongside the repertoire data, information on donor age, sex, ethnicity and CMV serostatus was compiled. A later genetic analysis took genome-wide SNP genotypes for about three fifths of the 666 donors and used that subset as a discovery cohort. All discovery cohort repertoires had been generated on a single sequencing platform. Class I and class II HLA loci were covered by the typing at four-digit resolution. Typing coverage differed by locus: A, B, C, DRB1 and DQB1 were typed in about 620-630 donors, DQA1 in around 500, DPA1 in 600 to 610, and DPB1 in about 450. Because of strong linkage in the cohort, roughly five DR-DQ haplotypes were treated as single units for association and clustering. Among 300 to 500 genotyped donors of the cohort, an average of roughly 230,000 unique TCR beta nucleotide sequences was sequenced per donor, of which roughly 17% were non-productive. General conclusions and limits of the study: A later analysis reported that several top co-occurrence clusters appeared linked to parvovirus B19, influenza, CMV and Epstein-Barr virus. Broadly in line with IMGT annotations, most TCR beta V segments showed up in productive rearrangements about 87% or about 30% of the time in an earlier analysis of approximately 640 of the donors. The authors suggested that the approach could potentially be generalized to other disease states and immunological phenotypes. Compared with the approximately 600-donor mean, donors in an Asian-associated ancestry cluster had fewer N-insertions in productive TCRs, according to a later genetic analysis. In the study, about 150 TCR beta chains were listed as associated with cytomegalovirus. The only immune exposure information available for the cohort was CMV serostatus. Most CMV-associated TCR beta chains appeared to be HLA-restricted in a later analysis, and the HLA associations seemed to be driven largely by CMV exposure. Across donors, most TCR sequences were observed very rarely, whereas some public TCRs were present in many individuals. A few of the identified cytomegalovirus-associated TCR beta chains were confirmed in vitro to be specific for cytomegalovirus antigens. Because some donors lacked HLA typing at each locus, the association tests relied only on the typed subset. Approximately 16 rarely observed V segments, including chromosome 9 orphons, were excluded from the earlier analysis of just under 600 of the donors because counts were too low. At a false discovery rate of 0.05, a later analysis linked under 20,000 TCR beta sequences to specific HLA alleles. A group of highly shared sequence variants was considered likely to be a technical artifact of the sequencing pipeline. Sequencing depth was assumed to be roughly uniform across donors in the presence/absence analyses, though that assumption may not hold. Some IMGT-functional V segments, including TRBV6-2 and TRBV6-3, could not be told apart with the 87-base-pair reads, so those segments were excluded. Assigning TCR associations to individual alleles was difficult when HLA alleles, especially DR and DQ, strongly co-occurred. A further reported finding was that TCR beta sequences accurately predicted the HLA-A and HLA-B alleles for most subjects in the first cohort. In this cohort, only TCR beta chains were sequenced, and detectable features were limited by the absence of alpha or paired-chain data. Linkage disequilibrium might explain the correlated functional status among segregating V segments, but an unknown experimental factor could not be excluded. An association between a missense DCLRE1C variant and V-gene and J-gene trimming of TCR beta chains was found in a later genetic analysis and replicated in an independent cohort. In a later analysis, TCR association rates were found to vary across HLA loci, with the most associated TCRs seen for DRB1 alleles and the fewest for HLA-C alleles. The classifier was reported to diagnose cytomegalovirus status with high specificity and sensitivity in both the original and validation cohorts. Compared with equally common non-associated chains, HLA-associated TCR beta chains in a later analysis were more clonally expanded and had lower generation probabilities.

Receptor amplification or capture employed the immunoSEQ multiplex PCR assay. The multiplex PCR relied on a mix of 60 forward primers for TCR Vbeta segments and 13 reverse primers for TCR Jbeta segments. A multiplex PCR assay on genomic DNA amplified the CDR3 region of rearranged TCR beta genes. The amplified TCR beta libraries were sequenced on the Illumina HiSeq System as 87-base-pair reads. In the paper's pipeline: A later analysis tallied 75 million to 95 million unique TCR beta chains across the 650 to 750 repertoires, and about 12 million of those chains were shared by two or more donors. A nearest-neighbor algorithm error-corrected the raw reads and collapsed the reads into unique sequences, merging closely related sequences to remove PCR and sequencing errors. Alignment of CDR3 sequences to IMGT reference sequences was used to assign V, D and J gene segments. For a sequence to be retained, at least a six-nucleotide match to both a V gene segment and a J gene segment was required. Rearrangements were called productive when the CDR3 lacked stop codons and stayed in frame with V and J; all others were non-productive. CDR3 was defined by IMGT convention, running from the second conserved V-encoded cysteine to the conserved J-encoded phenylalanine. Sequences without an unambiguous match to a single V gene segment were excluded from the earlier analysis of 500 to 700 of the donors. In an earlier analysis of several hundred of the donors, V segments were called functional above 56.7% productive rearrangements and were called segregating when the between-donor standard deviation exceeded 5%. A statistical classification framework was built for diagnosing cytomegalovirus status from the catalog of TCR beta chain sequences. V and J gene assignment, in a later analysis, came from comparing TCR nucleotide sequences with IMGT/GENE-DB human TR gene sequences. The TCRdist pipeline was used in a later analysis to assign CDR3 sequences and most-parsimonious VDJ recombination scenarios. In a later analysis, each TCR beta chain was defined by its CDR3 amino acid sequence together with its V-gene family, and reads lacking a unique V-gene family were excluded. To address suspected cross-contamination and a sequencing artifact, a later analysis removed approximately 590 highly shared, low-generation-probability nucleotide sequences. A later analysis calculated a clonal expansion index for each public chain from normalized within-repertoire ranks of inferred template counts. In a later analysis, generation probabilities were computed using a VDJ recombination model fitted to out-of-frame rearrangements, and the results were checked against IGoR. In a later analysis, TCR-TCR, TCR-HLA and TCR-CMV co-occurrence was scored with hypergeometric tests, and a repertoire-size bias correction was applied to TCR pairs. A later analysis estimated false discovery rates by permuting HLA or CMV assignments 20 times. A later analysis grouped co-occurring TCRs with DBSCAN, adding TCRdist sequence similarity when clustering within HLA-allele-positive subsets. Repertoires with fewer than 30,000 or more than 120,000 public chains were left out of co-occurrence clustering, as were four to six repertoires with anomalous nucleotide sharing. TCRdb stores this immuneACCESS table with in-frame sequences only. Part of the clones is absent; in the studies checked, under half of the shortfall reflects unresolved V genes, and no reason is known for the rest. V, J and clone size are taken as reported in that table, and D and trimming were inferred from the DNA itself. For this sample the table gives about 200,000 clones, of which 76% were detected only once. The ten largest account for around 0.63% of the sample.

The rearranged chain carries TRBV4-1 and TRBJ2-5; the D gene identity is not certain. This sequence was found in a man aged 18-30 years in good health and CMV-seronegative. Sequencing input: PBMCs. The CDR3 region: CASSQDLRYQETQYF. The nucleotides are TGCGCCAGCAGCCAAGATCTTCGGTACCAAGAGACCCAGTACTTC.